This T cell receptor (beta chain) was profiled in a study of molecular identifiers for immune sequencing clone quantification. TCRdb independently ran MiXCR on the PCR reads; one entry per CDR3 protein. Here the sample spans some 320,000 distinct CDR3 sequences, over 20% being singletons. The CDR3 loop spans 14 amino acids. V trimming: 5 bases; J trimming: 5 bases; junction bases outside the gene matches: 8. The germline gives CDR1 LNHDA, CDR2 SQIVND (reference sequence). The clonotype comes from a human donor in good health. Some libraries in this study had Jurkat cell RNA spiked in. V gene TRBV19 combines with J gene TRBJ2-7; 8 bases align to TRBD1. The sample consisted of naive CD8+ T cells from blood, with Jurkat cell RNA spiked in. Subset in this sample: FACS-sorted CD8+CD4-CCR7+CD45RA+ naive T cells. For the CDR3, the DNA is TGTGCCAGTAGTCCTCAGGGGGCGGTCAACGAGCAGTACTTC. This codes for CASSPQGAVNEQYF.